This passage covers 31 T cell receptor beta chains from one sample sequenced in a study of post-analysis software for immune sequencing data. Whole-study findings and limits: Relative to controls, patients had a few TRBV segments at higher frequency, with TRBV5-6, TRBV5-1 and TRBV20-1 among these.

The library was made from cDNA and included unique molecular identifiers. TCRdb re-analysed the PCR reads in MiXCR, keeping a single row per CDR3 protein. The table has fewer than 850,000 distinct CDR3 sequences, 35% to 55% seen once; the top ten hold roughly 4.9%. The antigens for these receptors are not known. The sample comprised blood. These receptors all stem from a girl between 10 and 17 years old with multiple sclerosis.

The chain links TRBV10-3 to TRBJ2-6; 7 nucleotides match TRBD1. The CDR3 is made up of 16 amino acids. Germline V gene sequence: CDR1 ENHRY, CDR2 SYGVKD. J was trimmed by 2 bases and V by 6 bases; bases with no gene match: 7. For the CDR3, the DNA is TGTGCCATCAGCCAACCCCAGGGGGCTGGGGCCAACGTCCTGACTTTC. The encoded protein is CAISQPQGAGANVLTF.

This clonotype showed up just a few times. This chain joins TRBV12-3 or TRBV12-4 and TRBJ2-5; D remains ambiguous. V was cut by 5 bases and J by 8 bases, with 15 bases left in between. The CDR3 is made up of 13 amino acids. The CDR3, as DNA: TGTGCCAGCAGTCCCGACCCCGGTATTACCCAGTACTTC. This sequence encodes CASSPDPGITQYF.

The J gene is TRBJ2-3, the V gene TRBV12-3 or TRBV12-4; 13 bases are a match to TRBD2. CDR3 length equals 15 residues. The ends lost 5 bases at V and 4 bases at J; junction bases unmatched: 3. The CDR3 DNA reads TGTGCCAGCAGTCCTACTAGCGGGAGGGCAGATACGCAGTATTTT. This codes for CASSPTSGRADTQYF.

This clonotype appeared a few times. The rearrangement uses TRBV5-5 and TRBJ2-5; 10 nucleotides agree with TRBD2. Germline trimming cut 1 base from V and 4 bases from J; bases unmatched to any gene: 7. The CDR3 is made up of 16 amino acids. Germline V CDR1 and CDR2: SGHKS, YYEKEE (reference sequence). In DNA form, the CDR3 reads TGTGCCAGCAGCTTGACTAGCGGGACAGTGGGAGAGACCCAGTACTTC. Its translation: CASSLTSGTVGETQYF.

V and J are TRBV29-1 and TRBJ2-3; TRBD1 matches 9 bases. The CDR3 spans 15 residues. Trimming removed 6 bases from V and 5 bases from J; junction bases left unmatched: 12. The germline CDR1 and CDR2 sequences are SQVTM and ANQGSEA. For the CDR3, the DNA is TGCAGCGTCGAAAGCGGGACAGGGTGGGTAGATACGCAGTATTTT. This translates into CSVESGTGWVDTQYF.

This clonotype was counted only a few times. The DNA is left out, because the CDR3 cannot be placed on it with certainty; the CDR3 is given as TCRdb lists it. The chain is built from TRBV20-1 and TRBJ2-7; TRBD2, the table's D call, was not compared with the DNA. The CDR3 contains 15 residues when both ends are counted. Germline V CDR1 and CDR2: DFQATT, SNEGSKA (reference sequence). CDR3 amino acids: CSALGMADLGYEQYF.

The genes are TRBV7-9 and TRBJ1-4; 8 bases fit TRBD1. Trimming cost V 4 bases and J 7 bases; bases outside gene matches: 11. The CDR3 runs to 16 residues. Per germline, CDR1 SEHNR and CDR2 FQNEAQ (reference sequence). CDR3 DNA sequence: TGTGCCAGCAGCTCACTAGTGGACAGGGATCGTGAAAAACTGTTTTTT. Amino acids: CASSSLVDRDREKLFF.

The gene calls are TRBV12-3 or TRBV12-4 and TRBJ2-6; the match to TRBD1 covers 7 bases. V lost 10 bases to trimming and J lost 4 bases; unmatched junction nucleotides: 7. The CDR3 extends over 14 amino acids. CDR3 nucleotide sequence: TGTGCCAACTCAAGGGGGCTCGGGGCCAACGTCCTGACTTTC. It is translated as CANSRGLGANVLTF.

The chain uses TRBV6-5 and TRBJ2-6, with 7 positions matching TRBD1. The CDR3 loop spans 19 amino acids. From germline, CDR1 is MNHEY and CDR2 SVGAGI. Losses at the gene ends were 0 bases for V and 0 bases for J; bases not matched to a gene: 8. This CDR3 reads CASSYSTGNMPSGANVLTF. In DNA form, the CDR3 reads TGTGCCAGCAGTTACTCGACAGGGAATATGCCCTCTGGGGCCAACGTCCTGACTTTC.

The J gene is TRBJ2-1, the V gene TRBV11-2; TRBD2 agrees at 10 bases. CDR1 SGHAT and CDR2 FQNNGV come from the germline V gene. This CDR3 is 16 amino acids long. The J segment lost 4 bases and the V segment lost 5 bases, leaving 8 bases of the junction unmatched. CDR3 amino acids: CASSTPTSGLYNEQFF. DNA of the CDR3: TGTGCCAGCAGCACCCCGACTAGCGGGCTGTACAATGAGCAGTTCTTC.

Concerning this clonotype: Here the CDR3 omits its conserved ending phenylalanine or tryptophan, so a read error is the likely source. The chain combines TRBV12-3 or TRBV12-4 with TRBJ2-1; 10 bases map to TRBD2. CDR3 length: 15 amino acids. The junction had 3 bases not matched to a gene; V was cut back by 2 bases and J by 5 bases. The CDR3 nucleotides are TGTGCCAGCAGTTTACCTAGCGGGAGTGACAATGAGCAGTTCTCC. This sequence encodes CASSLPSGSDNEQFS.

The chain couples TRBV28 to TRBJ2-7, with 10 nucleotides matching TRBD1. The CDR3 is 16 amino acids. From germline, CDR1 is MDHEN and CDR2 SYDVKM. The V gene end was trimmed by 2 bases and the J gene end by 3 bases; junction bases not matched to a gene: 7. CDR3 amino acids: CASSLPGTGASYEQYF. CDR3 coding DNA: TGTGCCAGCAGTTTACCTGGGACAGGGGCTAGCTACGAGCAGTACTTC. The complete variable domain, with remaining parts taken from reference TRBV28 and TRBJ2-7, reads DVKVTQSSRYLVKRTGEKVFLECVQDMDHENMFWYRQDPGLGLRLIYFSYDVKMKEKGDIPEGYSVSREKKERFSLILESASTNQTSMYLCASSLPGTGASYEQYFGPGTRLTVT.

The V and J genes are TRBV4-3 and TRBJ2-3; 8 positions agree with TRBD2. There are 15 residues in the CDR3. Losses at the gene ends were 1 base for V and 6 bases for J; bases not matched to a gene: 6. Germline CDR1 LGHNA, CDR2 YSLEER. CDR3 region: CASSQVAGGGDTQYF. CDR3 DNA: TGCGCCAGCAGCCAAGTGGCGGGGGGAGGGGATACGCAGTATTTT.

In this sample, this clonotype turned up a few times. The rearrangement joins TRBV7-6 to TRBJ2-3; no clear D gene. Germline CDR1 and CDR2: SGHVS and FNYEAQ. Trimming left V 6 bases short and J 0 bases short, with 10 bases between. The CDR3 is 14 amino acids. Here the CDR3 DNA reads TGTGCCAGCAGGGCGACGACTAGCACAGATACGCAGTATTTT. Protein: CASRATTSTDTQYF.

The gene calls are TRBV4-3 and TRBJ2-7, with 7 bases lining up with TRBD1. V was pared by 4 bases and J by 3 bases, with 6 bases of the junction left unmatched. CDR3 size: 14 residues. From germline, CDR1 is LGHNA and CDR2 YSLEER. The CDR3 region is CASSLTTGDYEQYF. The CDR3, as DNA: TGCGCCAGCAGCCTAACAACAGGGGACTACGAGCAGTACTTC.

CDR3 DNA sequence: TGTGCCAGCAGTTTCGGGATGGGAACCACTGAAGCTTTCTTT. It yields the protein CASSFGMGTTEAFF. V gene TRBV27 combines with J gene TRBJ1-1; D is unclear. Germline V gene lookup returns CDR1 MNHEY and CDR2 SMNVEV (reference sequence). The CDR3 has 14 amino acids. V was pared by 3 bases and J by 4 bases, with 12 bases between.

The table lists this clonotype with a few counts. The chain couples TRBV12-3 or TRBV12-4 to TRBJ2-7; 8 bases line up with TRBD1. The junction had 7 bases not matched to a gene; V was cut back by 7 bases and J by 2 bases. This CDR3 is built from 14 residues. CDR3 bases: TGTGCCAGCACCCCGGGGGACAGGACCTACGAGCAGTACTTC. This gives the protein CASTPGDRTYEQYF.

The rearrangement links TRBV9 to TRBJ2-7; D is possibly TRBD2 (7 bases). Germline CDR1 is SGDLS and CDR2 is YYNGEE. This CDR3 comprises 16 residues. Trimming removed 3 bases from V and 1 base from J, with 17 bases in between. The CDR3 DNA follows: TGTGCCAGCAGCGCCATGGGGGGGGCGCGATCCTACGAGCAGTACTTC. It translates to CASSAMGGARSYEQYF.

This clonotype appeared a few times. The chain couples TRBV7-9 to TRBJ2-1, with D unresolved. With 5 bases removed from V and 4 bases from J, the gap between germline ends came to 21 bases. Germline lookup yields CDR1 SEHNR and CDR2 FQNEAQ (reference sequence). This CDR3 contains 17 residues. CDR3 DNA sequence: TGTGCCAGCAGCCCACTTTTAGGATCCTCCCAGTACAATGAGCAGTTCTTC. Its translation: CASSPLLGSSQYNEQFF.

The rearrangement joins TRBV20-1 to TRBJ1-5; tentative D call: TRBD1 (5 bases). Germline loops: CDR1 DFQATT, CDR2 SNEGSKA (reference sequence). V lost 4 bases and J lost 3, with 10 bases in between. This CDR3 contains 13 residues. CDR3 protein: CSATGTLNQPQHF. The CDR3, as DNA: TGCAGTGCTACCGGGACCCTCAATCAGCCCCAGCATTTT.

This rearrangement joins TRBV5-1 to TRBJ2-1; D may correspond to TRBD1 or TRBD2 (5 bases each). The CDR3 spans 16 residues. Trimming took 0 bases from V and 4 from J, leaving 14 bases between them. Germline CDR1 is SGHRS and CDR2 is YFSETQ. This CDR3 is CASSLEGPQSYNEQFF. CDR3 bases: TGCGCCAGCAGCTTGGAGGGACCCCAATCTTACAATGAGCAGTTCTTC.

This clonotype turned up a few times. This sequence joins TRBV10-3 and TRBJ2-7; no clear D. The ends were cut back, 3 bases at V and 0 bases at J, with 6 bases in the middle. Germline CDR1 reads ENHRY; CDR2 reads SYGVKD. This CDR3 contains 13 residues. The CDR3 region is CAISDSPSYEQYF. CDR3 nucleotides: TGTGCCATCAGTGACAGCCCCTCCTACGAGCAGTACTTC.

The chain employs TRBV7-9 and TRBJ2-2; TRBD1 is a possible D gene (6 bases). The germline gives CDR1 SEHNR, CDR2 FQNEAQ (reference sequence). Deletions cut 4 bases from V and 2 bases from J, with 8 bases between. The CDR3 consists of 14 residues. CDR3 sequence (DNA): TGTGCCAGCAGCTACAGGGATAACACCGGGGAGCTGTTTTTT. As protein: CASSYRDNTGELFF.

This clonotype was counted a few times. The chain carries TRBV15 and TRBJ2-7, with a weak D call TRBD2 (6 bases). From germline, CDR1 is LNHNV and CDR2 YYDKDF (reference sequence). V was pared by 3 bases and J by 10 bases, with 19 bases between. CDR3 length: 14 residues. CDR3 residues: CATSSSDKREAQYF. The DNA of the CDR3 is TGTGCCACCAGCAGCTCGGACAAGAGGGAGGCCCAGTACTTC. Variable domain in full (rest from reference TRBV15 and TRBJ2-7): DAMVIQNPRYQVTQFGKPVTLSCSQTLNHNVMYWYQQKSSQAPKLLFHYYDKDFNNEADTPDNFQSRRPNTSFCFLDIRSPGLGDTAMYLCATSSSDKREAQYFGPGTRLTVT.

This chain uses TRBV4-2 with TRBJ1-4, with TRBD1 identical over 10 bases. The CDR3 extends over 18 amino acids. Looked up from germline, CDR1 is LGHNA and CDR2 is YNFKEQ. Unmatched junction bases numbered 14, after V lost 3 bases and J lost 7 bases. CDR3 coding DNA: TGTGCCAGCAGCCAGAGGGGACAGGGGACCGTGGTAGGTGAAAAACTGTTTTTT. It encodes CASSQRGQGTVVGEKLFF.

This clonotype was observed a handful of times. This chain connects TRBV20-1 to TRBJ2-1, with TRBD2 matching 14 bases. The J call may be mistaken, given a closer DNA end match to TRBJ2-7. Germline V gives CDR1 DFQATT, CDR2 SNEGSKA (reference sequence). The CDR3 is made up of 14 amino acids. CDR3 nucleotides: TGCAGTGCAGCTGGGACTAGCGGGAGACGCGAGCAGTACTTC. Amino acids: CSAAGTSGRREQYF.

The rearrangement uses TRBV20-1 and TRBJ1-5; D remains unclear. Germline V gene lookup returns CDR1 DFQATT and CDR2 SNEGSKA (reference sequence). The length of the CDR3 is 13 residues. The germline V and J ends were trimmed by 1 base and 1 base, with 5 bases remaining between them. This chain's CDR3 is CSARAESNQPQHF. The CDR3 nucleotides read TGCAGTGCTAGAGCGGAGAGCAATCAGCCCCAGCATTTT.

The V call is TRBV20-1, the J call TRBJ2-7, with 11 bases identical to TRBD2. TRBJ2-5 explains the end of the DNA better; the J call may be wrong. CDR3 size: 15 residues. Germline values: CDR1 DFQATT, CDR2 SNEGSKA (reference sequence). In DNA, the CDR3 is TGCAGTGCCGCCCCCATAGCGGGAGGGCCGGAGACCCAGTACTTC. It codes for CSAAPIAGGPETQYF.

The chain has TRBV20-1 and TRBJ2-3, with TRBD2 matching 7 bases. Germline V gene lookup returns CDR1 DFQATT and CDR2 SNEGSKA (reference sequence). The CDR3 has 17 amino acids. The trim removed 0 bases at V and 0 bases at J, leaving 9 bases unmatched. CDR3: CSARDRSSGASTDTQYF. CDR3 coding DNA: TGCAGTGCTAGAGATCGTTCTAGCGGAGCTAGCACAGATACGCAGTATTTT.

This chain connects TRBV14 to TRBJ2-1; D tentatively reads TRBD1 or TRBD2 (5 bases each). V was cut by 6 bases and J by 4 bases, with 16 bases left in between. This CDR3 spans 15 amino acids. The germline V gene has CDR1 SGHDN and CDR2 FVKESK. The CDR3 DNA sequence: TGTGCCAGCAGGTCTGGCCGGGGCCTATACAATGAGCAGTTCTTC. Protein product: CASRSGRGLYNEQFF. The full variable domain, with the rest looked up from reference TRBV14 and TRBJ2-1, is EAGVTQFPSHSVIEKGQTVTLRCDPISGHDNLYWYRRVMGKEIKFLLHFVKESKQDESGMPNNRFLAERTGGTYSTLKVQPAELEDSGVYFCASRSGRGLYNEQFFGPGTRLTVL.

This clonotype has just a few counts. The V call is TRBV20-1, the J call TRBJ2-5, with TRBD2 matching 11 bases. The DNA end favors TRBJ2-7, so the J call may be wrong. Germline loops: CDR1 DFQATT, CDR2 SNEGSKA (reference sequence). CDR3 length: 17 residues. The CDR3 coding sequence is TGCAGTGCTAGAGATATACTAGCGGGAGCGGTTGCGTCCGAGCAGTACTTC. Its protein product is CSARDILAGAVASEQYF.